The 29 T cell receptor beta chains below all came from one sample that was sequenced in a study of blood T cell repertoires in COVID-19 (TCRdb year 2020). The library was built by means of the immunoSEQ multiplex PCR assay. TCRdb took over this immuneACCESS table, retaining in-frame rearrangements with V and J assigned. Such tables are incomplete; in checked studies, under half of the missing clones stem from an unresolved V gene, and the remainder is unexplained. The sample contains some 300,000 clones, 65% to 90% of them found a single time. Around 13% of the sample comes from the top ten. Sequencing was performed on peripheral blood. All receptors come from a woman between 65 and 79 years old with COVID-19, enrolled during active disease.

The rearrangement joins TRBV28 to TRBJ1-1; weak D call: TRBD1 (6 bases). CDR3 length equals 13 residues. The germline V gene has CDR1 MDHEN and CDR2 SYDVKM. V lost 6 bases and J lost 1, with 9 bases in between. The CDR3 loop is CASRPGQNTEAFF. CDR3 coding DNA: TGTGCCAGCAGGCCGGGACAGAACACTGAAGCTTTCTTT.

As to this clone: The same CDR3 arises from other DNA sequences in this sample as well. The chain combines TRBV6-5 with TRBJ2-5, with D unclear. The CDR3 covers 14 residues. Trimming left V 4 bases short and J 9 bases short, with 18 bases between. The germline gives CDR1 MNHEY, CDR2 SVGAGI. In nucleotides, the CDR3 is TGTGCCAGCAGTTCACCCGGCCCGCCGGGTCCCCAGTACTTC. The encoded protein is CASSSPGPPGPQYF.

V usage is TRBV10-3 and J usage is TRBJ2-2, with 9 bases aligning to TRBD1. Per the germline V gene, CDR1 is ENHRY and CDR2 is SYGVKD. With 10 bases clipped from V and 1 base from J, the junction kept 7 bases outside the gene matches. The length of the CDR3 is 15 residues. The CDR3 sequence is CATRRTGENTGELFF. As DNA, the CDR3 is TGTGCCACCCGAAGGACAGGGGAGAACACCGGGGAGCTGTTTTTT.

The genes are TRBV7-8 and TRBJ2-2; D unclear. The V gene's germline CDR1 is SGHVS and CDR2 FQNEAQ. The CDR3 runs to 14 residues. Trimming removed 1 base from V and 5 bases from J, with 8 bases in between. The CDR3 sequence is CASSLEADTGELFF. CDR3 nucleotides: TGTGCCAGCAGCTTAGAGGCGGATACCGGGGAGCTGTTTTTT.

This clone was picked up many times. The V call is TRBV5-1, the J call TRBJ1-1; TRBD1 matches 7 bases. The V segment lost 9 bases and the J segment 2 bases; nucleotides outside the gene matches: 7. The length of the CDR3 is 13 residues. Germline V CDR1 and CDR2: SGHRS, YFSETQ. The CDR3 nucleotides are TGCGCCACGGCCCGGACAGGAAACACTGAAGCTTTCTTT. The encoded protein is CATARTGNTEAFF.

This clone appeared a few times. DNA of the CDR3: TGTGCCAGCACCGAACAGGGGTCTGTGAACACTGAAGCTTTCTTT. Amino acids: CASTEQGSVNTEAFF. The rearrangement joins TRBV2 to TRBJ1-1; 7 bases match TRBD1. The CDR3 spans 15 residues. The V segment lost 7 bases and the J segment 0 bases; nucleotides outside the gene matches: 8. The germline gives CDR1 SNHLY, CDR2 FYNNEI.

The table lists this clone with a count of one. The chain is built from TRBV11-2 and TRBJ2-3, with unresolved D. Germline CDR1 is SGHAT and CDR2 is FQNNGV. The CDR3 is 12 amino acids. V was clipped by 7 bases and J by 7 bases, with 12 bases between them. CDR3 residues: CASTPQRNTQYF. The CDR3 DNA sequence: TGTGCCAGCACCCCCCAGAGGAATACGCAGTATTTT.

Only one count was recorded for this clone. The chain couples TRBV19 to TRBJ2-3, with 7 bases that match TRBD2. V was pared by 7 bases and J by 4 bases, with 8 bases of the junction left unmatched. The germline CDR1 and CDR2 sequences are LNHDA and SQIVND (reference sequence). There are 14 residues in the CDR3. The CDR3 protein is CASNPGGLPDTQYF. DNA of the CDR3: TGTGCCAGTAACCCGGGGGGTCTCCCAGATACGCAGTATTTT. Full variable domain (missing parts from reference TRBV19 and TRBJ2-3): DGGITQSPKYLFRKEGQNVTLSCEQNLNHDAMYWYRQDPGQGLRLIYYSQIVNDFQKGDIAEGYSVSREKKESFPLTVTSAQKNPTAFYLCASNPGGLPDTQYFGPGTRLTVL.

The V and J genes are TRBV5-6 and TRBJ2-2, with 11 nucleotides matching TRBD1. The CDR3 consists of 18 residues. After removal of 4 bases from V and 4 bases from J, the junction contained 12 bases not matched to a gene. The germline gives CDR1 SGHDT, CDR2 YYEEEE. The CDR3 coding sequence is TGTGCCAGCAGCCTCAGAGGAGGAGGGACAGGGGGCACCGGGGAGCTGTTTTTT. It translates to CASSLRGGGTGGTGELFF.

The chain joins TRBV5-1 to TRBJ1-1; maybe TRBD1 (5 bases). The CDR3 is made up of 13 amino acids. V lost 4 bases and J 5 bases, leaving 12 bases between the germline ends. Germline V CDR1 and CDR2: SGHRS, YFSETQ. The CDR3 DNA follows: TGCGCCAGCAGCCTTGGGGAGGGGACTGAAGCTTTCTTT. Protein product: CASSLGEGTEAFF.

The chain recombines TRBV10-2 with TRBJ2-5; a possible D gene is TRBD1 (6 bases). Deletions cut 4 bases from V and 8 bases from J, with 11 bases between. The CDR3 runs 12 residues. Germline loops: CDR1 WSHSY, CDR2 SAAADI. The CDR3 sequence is CASSGRDITQYF. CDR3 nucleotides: TGCGCCAGCAGTGGACGGGACATAACCCAGTACTTC.

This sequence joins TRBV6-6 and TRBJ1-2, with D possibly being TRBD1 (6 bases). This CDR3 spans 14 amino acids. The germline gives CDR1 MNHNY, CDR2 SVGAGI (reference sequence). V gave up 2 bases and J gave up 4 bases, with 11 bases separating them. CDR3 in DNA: TGTGCCAGCAGTTACGACAGGTCCTTCTATGGCTACACCTTC. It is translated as CASSYDRSFYGYTF.

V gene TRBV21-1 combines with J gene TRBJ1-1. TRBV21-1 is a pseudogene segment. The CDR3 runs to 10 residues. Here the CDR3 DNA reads TGTGCCAGCAGCAGTAATGAAGCTTTCTTT. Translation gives CASSSNEAFF.

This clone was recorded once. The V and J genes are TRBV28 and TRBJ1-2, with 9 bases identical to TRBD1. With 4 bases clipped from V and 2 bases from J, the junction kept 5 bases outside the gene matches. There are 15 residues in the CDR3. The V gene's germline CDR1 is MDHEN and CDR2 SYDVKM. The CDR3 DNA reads TGTGCCAGCAGTTCCCCGGGACAGGGAAACTATGGCTACACCTTC. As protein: CASSSPGQGNYGYTF.

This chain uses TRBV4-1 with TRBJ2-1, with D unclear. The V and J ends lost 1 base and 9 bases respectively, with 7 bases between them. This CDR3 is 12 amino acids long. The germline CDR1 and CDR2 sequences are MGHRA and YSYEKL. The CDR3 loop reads CASSQAEVEQFF. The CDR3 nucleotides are TGCGCCAGCAGCCAAGCTGAGGTTGAGCAGTTCTTC.

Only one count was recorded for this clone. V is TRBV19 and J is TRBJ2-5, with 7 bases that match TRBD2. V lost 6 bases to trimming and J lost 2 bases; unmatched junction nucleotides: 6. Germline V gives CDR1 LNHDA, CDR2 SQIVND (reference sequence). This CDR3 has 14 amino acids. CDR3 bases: TGTGCCAGTAGCGGGGGGAACCCTCAAGAGACCCAGTACTTC. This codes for CASSGGNPQETQYF. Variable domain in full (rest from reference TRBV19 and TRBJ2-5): DGGITQSPKYLFRKEGQNVTLSCEQNLNHDAMYWYRQDPGQGLRLIYYSQIVNDFQKGDIAEGYSVSREKKESFPLTVTSAQKNPTAFYLCASSGGNPQETQYFGPGTRLLVL.

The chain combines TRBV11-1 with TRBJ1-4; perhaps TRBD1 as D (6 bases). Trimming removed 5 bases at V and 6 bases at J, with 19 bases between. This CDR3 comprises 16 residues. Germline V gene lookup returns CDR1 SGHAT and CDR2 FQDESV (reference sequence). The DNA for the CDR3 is TGTGCCAGCAGCGTACGTCCCGGACAGTCTTATGAAAAACTGTTTTTT. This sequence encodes CASSVRPGQSYEKLFF.

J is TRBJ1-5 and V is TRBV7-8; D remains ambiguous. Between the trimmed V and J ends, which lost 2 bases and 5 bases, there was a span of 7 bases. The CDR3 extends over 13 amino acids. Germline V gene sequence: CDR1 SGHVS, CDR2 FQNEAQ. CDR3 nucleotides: TGTGCCAGCAGCTTAATGGGAGATCAGCCCCAGCATTTT. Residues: CASSLMGDQPQHF.

CDR3 loop: CASQTGASFINEQFF. CDR3 DNA: TGTGCCAGTCAGACAGGGGCCTCCTTCATCAATGAGCAGTTCTTC. The rearrangement joins TRBV19 to TRBJ2-1; 8 bases line up with TRBD1. J gave up 6 bases and V 8 bases, and 12 bases lay outside the gene matches. The CDR3 extends over 15 amino acids. Germline V gene lookup returns CDR1 LNHDA and CDR2 SQIVND (reference sequence).

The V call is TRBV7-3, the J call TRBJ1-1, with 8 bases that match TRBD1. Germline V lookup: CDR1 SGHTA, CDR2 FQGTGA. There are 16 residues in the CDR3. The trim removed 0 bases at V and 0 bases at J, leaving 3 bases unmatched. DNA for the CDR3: TGTGCCAGCAGCTTAACGCCAGGGGGCCTGAACACTGAAGCTTTCTTT. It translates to CASSLTPGGLNTEAFF.

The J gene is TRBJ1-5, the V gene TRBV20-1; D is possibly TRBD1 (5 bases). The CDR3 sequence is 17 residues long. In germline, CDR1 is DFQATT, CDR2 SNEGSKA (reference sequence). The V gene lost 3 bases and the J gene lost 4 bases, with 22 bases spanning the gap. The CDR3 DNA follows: TGCAGTGCTAGTGGGGGACTCCAGGGTTTTGGTAATCAGCCCCAGCATTTT. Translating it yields CSASGGLQGFGNQPQHF.

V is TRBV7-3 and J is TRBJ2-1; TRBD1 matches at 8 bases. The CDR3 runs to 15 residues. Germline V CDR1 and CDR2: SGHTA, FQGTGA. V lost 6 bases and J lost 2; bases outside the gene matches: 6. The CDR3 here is CASSHDRGTYNEQFF. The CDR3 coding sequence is TGTGCCAGCAGTCACGACAGGGGCACCTACAATGAGCAGTTCTTC.

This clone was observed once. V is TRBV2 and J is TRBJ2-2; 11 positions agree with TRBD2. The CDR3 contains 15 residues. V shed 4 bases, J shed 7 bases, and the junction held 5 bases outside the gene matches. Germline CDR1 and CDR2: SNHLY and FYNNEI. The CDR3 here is CASSGTSGGVGELFF. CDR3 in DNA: TGTGCCAGCAGTGGAACTAGCGGGGGAGTCGGGGAGCTGTTTTTT.

In DNA form, the CDR3 reads TGTGCCAGCAGCAGGGATATCTACGAGCAGTACTTC. Translated: CASSRDIYEQYF. V gene TRBV28 combines with J gene TRBJ2-7; D possibly corresponds to TRBD1 (5 bases). Germline V CDR1 and CDR2: MDHEN, SYDVKM. Between the trimmed V and J ends, which lost 6 bases and 3 bases, there was a span of 9 bases. There are 12 residues in the CDR3.

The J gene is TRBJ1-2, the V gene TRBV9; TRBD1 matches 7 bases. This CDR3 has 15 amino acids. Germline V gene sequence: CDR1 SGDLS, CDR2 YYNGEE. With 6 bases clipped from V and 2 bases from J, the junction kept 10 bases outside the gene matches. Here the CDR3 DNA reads TGTGCCAGCAACTCCGGGACAGCTAAAAACTATGGCTACACCTTC. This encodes CASNSGTAKNYGYTF.

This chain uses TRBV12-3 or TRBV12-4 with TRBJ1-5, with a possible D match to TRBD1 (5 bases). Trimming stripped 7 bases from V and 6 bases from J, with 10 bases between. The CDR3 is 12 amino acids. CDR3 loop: CASKGVSQPQHF. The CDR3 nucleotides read TGTGCCAGCAAAGGGGTTTCTCAGCCCCAGCATTTT.

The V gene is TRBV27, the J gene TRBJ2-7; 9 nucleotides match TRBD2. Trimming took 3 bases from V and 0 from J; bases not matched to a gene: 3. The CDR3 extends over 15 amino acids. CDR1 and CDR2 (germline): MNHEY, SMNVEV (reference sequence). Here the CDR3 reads CASSFASGASYEQYF. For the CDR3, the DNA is TGTGCCAGCAGTTTCGCTAGCGGGGCCTCCTACGAGCAGTACTTC.

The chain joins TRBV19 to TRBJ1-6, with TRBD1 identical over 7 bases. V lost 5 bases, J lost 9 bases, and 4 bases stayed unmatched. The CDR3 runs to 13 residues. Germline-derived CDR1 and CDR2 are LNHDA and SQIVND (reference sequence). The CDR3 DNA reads TGTGCCAGTAGTGACAGGGTGGTTTCACCCCTCCACTTT. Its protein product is CASSDRVVSPLHF.

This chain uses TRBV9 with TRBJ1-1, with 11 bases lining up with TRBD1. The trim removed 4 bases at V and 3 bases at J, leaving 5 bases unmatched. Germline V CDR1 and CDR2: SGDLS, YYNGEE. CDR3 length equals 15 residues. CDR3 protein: CASSPGQGVYTEAFF. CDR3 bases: TGTGCCAGCAGCCCGGGACAGGGGGTGTACACTGAAGCTTTCTTT.